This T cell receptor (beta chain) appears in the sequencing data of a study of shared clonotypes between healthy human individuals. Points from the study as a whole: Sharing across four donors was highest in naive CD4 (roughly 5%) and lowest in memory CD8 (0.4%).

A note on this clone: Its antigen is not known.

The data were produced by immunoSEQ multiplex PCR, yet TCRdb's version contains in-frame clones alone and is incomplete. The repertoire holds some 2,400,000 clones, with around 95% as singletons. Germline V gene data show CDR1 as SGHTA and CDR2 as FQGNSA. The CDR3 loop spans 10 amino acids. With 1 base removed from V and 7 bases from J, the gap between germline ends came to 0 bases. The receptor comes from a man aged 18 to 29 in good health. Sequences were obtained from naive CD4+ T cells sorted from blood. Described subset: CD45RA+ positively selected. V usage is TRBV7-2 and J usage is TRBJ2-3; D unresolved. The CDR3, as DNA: TGTGCCAGCAGCTTAGATACGCAGTATTTT. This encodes CASSLDTQYF.